The clone carrying this TCR beta chain occurred once. The entry originates in a study of T cells in Graves' hyperthyroidism and ophthalmopathy. Each patient was aged 18 to 65 and had newly diagnosed hyperthyroidism of under 2 months' duration. Any symptoms of ophthalmopathy came after the first hyperthyroidism diagnosis, from which the blood sample dates. V lost 3 bases to trimming and J lost 7 bases, with 12 bases between them. Germline CDR1 KGHSH, CDR2 LQKENI. The CDR3 sequence is 13 residues long. RNA transcripts gave rise to amplified TCR beta CDR3 regions. Primed by the HTBI set, a first-round RT-PCR was run on the TCR CDR3. A single record per CDR3 protein comes from TCRdb applying MiXCR to the multiplex PCR reads. The table has 550,000 to 650,000 distinct CDR3 sequences, over 11% seen once.

Sequenced: blood. This chain connects TRBV18 to TRBJ1-2, with D tentatively TRBD1 (5 bases). The sequence was collected from a woman aged 25-40 years with Graves' hyperthyroidism that later progressed to Graves' ophthalmopathy. The CDR3 loop is CASSPQDGAGYTF. The CDR3 bases are TGTGCCAGCTCACCCCAAGATGGGGCTGGCTACACCTTC. Drawing the rest from reference TRBV18 and TRBJ1-2, the complete variable domain is NAGVMQNPRHLVRRRGQEARLRCSPMKGHSHVYWYRQLPEEGLKFMVYLQKENIIDESGMPKERFSAEFPKEGPSILRIQQVVRGDSAAYFCASSPQDGAGYTFGSGTRLTVV.